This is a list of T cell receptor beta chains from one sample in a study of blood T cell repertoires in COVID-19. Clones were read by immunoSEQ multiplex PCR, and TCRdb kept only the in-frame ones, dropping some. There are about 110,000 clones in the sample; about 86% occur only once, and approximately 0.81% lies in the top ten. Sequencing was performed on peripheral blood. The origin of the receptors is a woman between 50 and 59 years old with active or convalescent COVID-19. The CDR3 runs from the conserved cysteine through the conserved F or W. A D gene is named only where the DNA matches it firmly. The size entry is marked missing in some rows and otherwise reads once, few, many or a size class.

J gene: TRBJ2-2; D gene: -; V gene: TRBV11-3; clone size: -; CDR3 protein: CASSPRTGELFF; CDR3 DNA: TGTGCCAGCAGCCCTAGGACCGGGGAGCTGTTTTTT
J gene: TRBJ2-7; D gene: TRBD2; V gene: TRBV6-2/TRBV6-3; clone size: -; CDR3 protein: CASSYSSGGYSYEQYF; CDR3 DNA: TGTGCCAGCAGTTATTCTAGCGGGGGATACTCCTACGAGCAGTACTTC
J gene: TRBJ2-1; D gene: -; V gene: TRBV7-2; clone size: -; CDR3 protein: CASSLVGGYNEQFF; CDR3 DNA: TGTGCCAGCAGCTTAGTGGGGGGATACAATGAGCAGTTCTTC
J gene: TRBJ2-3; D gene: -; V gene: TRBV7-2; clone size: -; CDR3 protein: CASSLLGRTQYF; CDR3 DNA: TGTGCCAGCAGCTTACTGGGGAGAACGCAGTATTTT
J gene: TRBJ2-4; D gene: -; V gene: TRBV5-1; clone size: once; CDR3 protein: CASSLEPGQGQAKNIQYF; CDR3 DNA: TGCGCCAGCAGCTTGGAACCGGGTCAGGGGCAAGCCAAAAACATTCAGTACTTC
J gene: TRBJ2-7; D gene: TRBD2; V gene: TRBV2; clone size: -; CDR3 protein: CASRLGAGNYEQYF; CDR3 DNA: TGTGCCAGCAGATTGGGAGCGGGAAACTACGAGCAGTACTTC
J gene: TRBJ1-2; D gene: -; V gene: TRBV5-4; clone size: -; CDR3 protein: CASSGTQGYGYTF; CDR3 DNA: TGTGCCAGCAGCGGCACACAGGGCTATGGCTACACCTTC
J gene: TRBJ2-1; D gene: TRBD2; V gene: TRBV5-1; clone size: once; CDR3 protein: CASSLGGTSGSHYNEQFF; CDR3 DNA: TGCGCCAGCAGCTTGGGGGGGACTAGCGGGAGCCACTACAATGAGCAGTTCTTC
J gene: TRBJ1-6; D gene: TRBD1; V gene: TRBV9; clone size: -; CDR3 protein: CASSVDGTANSPLHF; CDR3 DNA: TGTGCCAGCAGCGTAGATGGGACAGCTAATTCACCCCTCCACTTT
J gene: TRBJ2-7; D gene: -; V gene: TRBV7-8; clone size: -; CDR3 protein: CASSLVGVGAYEQYF; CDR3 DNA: TGTGCCAGCAGCTTAGTGGGAGTGGGGGCTTACGAGCAGTACTTC
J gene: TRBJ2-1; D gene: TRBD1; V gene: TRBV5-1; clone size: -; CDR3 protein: CASTLTGGEQFF; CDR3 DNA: TGCGCCAGCACCTTAACAGGGGGTGAGCAGTTCTTC
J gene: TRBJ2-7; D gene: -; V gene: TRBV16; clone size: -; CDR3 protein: CASSQATSYEQYF; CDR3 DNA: TGTGCCAGCAGCCAGGCAACCTCCTACGAGCAGTACTTC
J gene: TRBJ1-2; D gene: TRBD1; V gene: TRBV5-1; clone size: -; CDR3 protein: CASSWGLQGDNGYTF; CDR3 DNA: TGCGCCAGCAGCTGGGGGTTACAGGGGGACAATGGCTACACCTTC
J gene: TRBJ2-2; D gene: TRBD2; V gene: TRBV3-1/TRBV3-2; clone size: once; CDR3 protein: CAGKIAGGRLSGGELFF; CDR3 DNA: TGTGCCGGCAAGATAGCGGGAGGCCGCCTTTCGGGCGGGGAGCTGTTTTTT
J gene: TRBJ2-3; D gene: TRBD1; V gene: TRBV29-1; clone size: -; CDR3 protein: CRAGGDTQYF; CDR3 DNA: TGCAGGGCAGGGGGAGATACGCAGTATTTT
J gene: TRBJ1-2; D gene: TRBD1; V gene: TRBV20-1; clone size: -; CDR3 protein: CSASNQGAEGYTF; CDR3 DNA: TGCAGTGCTAGTAATCAGGGGGCGGAAGGCTACACCTTC